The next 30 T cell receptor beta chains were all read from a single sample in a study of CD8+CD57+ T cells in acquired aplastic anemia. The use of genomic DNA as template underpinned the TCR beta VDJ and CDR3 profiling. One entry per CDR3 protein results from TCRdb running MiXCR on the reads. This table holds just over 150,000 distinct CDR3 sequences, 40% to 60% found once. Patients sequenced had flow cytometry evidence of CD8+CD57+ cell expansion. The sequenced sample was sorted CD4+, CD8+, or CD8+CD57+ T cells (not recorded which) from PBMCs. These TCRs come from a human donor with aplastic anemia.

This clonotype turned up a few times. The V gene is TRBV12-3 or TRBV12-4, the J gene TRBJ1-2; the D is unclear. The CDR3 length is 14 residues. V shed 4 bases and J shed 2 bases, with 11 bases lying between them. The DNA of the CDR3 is TGTGCCAGCAGTTCCGCCGACGGAAACTATGGCTACACCTTC. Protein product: CASSSADGNYGYTF.

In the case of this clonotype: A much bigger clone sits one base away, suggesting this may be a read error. The CDR3 is CASSPGQEDGYTF. The CDR3 DNA sequence: TGCGCCAGCAGCCCCGGACAGGAGGATGGCTACACCTTC. The chain recombines TRBV5-1 with TRBJ1-2, with 7 nucleotides matching TRBD1. Germline CDR1 SGHRS, CDR2 YFSETQ. V dropped 4 bases and J dropped 6; count of bases not matched to a gene: 6. The CDR3 consists of 13 residues.

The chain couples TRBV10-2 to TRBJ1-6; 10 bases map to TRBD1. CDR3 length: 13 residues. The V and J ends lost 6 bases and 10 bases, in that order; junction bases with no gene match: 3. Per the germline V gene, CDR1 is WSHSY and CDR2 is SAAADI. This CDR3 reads CASSGQGGSPLHF. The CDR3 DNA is TGCGCCAGCAGCGGACAGGGGGGGTCACCCCTCCACTTT.

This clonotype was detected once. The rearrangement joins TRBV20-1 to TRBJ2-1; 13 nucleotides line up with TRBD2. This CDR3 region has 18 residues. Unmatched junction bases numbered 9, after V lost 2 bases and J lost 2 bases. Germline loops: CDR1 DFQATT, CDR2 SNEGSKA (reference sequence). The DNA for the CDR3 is TGCAGTGCTAGAACGCCGGGACTAGCGGGAAAGGCCTACAATGAGCAGTTCTTC. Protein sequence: CSARTPGLAGKAYNEQFF.

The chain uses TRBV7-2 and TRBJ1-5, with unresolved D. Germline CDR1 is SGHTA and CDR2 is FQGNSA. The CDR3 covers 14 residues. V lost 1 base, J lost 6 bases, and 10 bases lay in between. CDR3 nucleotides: TGTGCCAGCAGCTTAGAGCCATCGGGTCAGCCCCAGCATTTT. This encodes CASSLEPSGQPQHF.

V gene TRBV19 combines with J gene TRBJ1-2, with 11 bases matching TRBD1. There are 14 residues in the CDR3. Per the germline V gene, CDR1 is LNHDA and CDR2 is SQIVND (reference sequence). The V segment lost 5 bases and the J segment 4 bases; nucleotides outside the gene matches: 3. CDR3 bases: TGTGCCAGTAGTTCAGGACAGGGGGCCTATGGCTACACCTTC. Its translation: CASSSGQGAYGYTF. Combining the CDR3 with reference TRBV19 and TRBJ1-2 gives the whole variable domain DGGITQSPKYLFRKEGQNVTLSCEQNLNHDAMYWYRQDPGQGLRLIYYSQIVNDFQKGDIAEGYSVSREKKESFPLTVTSAQKNPTAFYLCASSSGQGAYGYTFGSGTRLTVV.

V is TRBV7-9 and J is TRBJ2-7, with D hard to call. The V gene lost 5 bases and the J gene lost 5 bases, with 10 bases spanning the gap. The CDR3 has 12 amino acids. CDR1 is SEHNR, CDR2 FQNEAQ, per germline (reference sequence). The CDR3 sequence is CASSHHRNEQYF. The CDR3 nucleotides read TGTGCCAGCAGCCATCACAGAAACGAGCAGTACTTC.

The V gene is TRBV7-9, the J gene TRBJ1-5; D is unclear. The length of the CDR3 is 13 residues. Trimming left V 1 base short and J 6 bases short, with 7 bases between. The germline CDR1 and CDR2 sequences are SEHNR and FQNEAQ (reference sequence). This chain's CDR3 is CASSLVALQPQHF. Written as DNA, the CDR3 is TGTGCCAGCAGCTTAGTGGCGCTTCAGCCCCAGCATTTT.

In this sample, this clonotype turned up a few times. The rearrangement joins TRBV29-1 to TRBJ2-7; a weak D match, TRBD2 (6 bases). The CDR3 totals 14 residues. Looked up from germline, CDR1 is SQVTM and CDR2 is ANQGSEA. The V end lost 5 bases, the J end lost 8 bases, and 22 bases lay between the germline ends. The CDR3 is CSVSTGTSHAKQYF. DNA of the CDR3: TGCAGCGTTAGCACCGGGACTTCACACGCCAAGCAGTACTTC.

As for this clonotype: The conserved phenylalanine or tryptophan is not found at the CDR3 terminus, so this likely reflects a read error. CDR3 region: CASSYQVDREISHEQYL. The CDR3 nucleotides read TGTGCCAGCAGTTACCAGGTGGACAGGGAAATTAGCCACGAGCAGTACCTC. This chain connects TRBV6-5 to TRBJ2-7; 8 nucleotides agree with TRBD1. The V gene end was trimmed by 2 bases and the J gene end by 5 bases; junction bases not matched to a gene: 14. The CDR3 is 17 residues long. CDR1 is MNHEY and CDR2 is SVGAGI in the germline V gene.

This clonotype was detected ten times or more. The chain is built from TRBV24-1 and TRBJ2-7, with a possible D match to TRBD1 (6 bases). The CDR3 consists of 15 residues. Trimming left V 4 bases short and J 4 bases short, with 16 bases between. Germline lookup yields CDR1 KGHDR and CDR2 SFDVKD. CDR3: CATSEKGEYRYEQYF. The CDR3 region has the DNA TGTGCCACCAGTGAAAAGGGGGAATATAGGTACGAGCAGTACTTC.

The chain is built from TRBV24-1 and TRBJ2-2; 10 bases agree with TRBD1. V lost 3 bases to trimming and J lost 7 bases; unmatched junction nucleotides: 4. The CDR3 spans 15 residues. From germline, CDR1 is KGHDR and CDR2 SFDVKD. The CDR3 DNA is TGTGCCACCAGTGATCCCGGGACAGGGGTCGGGGAGCTGTTTTTT. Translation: CATSDPGTGVGELFF.

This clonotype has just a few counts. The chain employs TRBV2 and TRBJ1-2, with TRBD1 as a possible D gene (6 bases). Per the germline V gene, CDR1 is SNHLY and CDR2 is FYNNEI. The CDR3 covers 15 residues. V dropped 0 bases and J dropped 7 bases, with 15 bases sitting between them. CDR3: CASSEAQGGGVGYTF. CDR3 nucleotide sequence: TGTGCCAGCAGTGAAGCGCAAGGGGGTGGGGTTGGCTACACCTTC.

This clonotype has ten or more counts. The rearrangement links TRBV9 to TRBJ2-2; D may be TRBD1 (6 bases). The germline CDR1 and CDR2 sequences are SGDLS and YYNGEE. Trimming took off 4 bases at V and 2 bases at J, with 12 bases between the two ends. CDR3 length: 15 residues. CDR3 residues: CASSLRTANTGELFF. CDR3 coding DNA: TGTGCCAGCAGCTTACGGACAGCTAACACCGGGGAGCTGTTTTTT.

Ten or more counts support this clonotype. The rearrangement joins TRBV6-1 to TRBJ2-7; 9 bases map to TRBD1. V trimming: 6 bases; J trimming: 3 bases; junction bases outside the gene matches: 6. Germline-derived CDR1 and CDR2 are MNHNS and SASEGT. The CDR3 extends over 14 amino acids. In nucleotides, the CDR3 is TGTGCCAGCAGCTCGGGACAGGGAGGCTACGAGCAGTACTTC. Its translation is CASSSGQGGYEQYF.

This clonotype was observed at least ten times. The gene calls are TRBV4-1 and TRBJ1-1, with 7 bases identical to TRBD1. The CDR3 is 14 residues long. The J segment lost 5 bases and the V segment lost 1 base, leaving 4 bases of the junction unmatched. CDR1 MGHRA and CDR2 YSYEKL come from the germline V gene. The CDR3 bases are TGCGCCAGCAGCCAAGGACAGGGTTTAACTGAAGCTTTCTTT. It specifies CASSQGQGLTEAFF.

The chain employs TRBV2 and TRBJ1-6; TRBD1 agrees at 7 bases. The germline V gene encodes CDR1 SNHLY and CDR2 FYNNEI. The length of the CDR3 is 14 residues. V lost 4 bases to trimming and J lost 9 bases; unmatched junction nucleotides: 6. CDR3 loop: CASSVRDRVSPLHF. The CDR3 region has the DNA TGTGCCAGCAGTGTAAGAGACAGGGTTTCACCCCTCCACTTT. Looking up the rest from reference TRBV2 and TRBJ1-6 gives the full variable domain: EPEVTQTPSHQVTQMGQEVILRCVPISNHLYFYWYRQILGQKVEFLVSFYNNEISEKSEIFDDQFSVERPDGSNFTLKIRSTKLEDSAMYFCASSVRDRVSPLHFGNGTRLTVT.

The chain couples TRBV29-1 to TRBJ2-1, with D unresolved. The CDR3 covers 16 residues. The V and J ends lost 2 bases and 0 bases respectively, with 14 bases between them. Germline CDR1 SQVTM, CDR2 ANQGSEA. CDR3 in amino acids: CSVEWAVQTSYNEQFF. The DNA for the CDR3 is TGCAGCGTTGAATGGGCGGTGCAAACCTCCTACAATGAGCAGTTCTTC.

In DNA, the CDR3 is TGTGCCAGCAGTCCCTCAGGGGGCGGGGAAAAACTGTTTTTT. Protein: CASSPSGGGEKLFF. This chain uses TRBV6-1 with TRBJ1-4; 8 positions match TRBD1. Unmatched junction bases numbered 7, after V lost 5 bases and J lost 8 bases. Germline CDR1 MNHNS, CDR2 SASEGT. The CDR3 loop spans 14 amino acids.

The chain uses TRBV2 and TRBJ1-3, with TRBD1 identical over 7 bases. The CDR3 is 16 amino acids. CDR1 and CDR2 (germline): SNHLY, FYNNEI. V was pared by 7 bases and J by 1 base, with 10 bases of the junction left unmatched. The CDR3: CASTISYRGSGNTIYF. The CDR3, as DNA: TGTGCCAGCACTATCAGCTACAGGGGATCTGGAAACACCATATATTTT.

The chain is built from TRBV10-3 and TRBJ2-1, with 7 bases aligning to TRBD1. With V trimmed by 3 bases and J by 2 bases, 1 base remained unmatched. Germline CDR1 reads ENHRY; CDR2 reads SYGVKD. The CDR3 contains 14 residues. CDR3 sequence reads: CAISEGGPYNEQFF. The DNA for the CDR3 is TGTGCCATCAGTGAAGGGGGCCCCTACAATGAGCAGTTCTTC.

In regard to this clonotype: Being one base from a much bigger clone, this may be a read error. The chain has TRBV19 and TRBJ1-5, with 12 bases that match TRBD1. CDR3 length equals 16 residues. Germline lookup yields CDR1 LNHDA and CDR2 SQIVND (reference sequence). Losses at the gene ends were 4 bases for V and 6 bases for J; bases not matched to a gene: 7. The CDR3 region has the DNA TGTGCCAGTAGTACCCCCGGGACAGGGGGCGTTCAGCCCCAGCATTTT. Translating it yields CASSTPGTGGVQPQHF. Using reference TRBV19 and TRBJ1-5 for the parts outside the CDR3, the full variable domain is DGGITQSPKYLFRKEGQNVTLSCEQNLNHDAMYWYRQDPGQGLRLIYYSQIVNDFQKGDIAEGYSVSREKKESFPLTVTSAQKNPTAFYLCASSTPGTGGVQPQHFGDGTRLSIL.

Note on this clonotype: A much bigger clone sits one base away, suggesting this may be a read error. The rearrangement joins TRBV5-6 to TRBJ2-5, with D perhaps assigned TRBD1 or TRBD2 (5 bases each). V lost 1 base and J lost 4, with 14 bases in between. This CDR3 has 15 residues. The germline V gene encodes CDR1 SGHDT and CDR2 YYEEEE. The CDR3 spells CASSLWGGSRETQYF. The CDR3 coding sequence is TGTGCCAGCAGCTTGTGGGGCGGGTCTCGAGAGACCCAGTACTTC.

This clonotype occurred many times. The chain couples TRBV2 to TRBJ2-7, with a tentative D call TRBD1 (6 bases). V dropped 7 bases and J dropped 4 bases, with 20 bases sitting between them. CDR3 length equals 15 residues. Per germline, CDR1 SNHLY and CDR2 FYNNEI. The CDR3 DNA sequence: TGTGCCAGCAAATTTCTAAGGACAGAAGTATACGAGCAGTACTTC. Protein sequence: CASKFLRTEVYEQYF. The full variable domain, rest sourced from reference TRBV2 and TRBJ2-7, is EPEVTQTPSHQVTQMGQEVILRCVPISNHLYFYWYRQILGQKVEFLVSFYNNEISEKSEIFDDQFSVERPDGSNFTLKIRSTKLEDSAMYFCASKFLRTEVYEQYFGPGTRLTVT.

CDR3 in DNA: TGTGCCACCCATAGGGACAGGACCTCCTACGAGCAGTACTTC. Translated, it gives CATHRDRTSYEQYF. The gene calls are TRBV10-3 and TRBJ2-7; TRBD1 agrees at 8 bases. Germline CDR1 and CDR2: ENHRY and SYGVKD. J lost 0 bases, V lost 10 bases, and 8 bases had no gene match. The CDR3 covers 14 residues.

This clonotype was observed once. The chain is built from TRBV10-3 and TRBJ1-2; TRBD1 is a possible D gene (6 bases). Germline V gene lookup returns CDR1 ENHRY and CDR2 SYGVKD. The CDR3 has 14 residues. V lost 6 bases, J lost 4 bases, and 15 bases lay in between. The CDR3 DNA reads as TGTGCCATCAGCCCCGGGCGAGGGGGCTATGGCTACACCTTC. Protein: CAISPGRGGYGYTF.

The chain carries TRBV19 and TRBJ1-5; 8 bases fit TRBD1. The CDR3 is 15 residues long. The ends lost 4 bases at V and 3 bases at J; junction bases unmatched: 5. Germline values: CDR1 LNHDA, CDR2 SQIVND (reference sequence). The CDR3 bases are TGTGCCAGTAGTACGACAGGGGCCTACAATCAGCCCCAGCATTTT. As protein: CASSTTGAYNQPQHF.

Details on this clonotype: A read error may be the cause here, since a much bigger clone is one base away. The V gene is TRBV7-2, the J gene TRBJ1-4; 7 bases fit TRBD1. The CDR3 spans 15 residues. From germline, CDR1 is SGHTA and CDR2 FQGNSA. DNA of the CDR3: TGTGCCAGCAGCCCCAGACAGGGTATGAATGAAGAACTGTTTTTT. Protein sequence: CASSPRQGMNEELFF.

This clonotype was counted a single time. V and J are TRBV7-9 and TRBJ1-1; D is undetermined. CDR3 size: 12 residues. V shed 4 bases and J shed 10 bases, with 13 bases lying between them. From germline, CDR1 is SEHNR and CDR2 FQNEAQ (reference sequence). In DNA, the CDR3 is TGTGCCAGCAGCTATAGGACGGTTGGAGCTTTCTTT. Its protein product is CASSYRTVGAFF.

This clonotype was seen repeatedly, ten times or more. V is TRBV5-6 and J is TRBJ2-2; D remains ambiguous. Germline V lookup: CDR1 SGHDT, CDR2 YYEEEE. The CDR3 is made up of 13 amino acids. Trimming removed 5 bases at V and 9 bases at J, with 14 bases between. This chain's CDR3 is CASSQLVVRELFF. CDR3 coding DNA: TGTGCCAGCAGTCAGCTGGTAGTACGGGAGCTGTTTTTT.